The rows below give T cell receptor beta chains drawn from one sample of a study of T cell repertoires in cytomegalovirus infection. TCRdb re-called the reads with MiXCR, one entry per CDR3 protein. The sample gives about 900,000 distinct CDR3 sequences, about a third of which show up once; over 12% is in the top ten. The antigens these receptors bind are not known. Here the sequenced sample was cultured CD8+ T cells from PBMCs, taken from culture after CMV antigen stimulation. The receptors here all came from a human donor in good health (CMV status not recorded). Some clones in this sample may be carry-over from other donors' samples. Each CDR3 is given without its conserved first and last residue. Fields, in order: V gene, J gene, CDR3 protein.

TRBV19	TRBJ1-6	ASTETESSYNSPLH
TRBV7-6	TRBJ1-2	ASSSPGQGFDHGYT
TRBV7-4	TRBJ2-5	ASSPFPGTEEETQY
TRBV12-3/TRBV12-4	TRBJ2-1	ASTKERGAYNEQF
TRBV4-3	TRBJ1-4	ASSQDSPPRRGFEKLF
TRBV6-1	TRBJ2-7	ASSVTDSGYEQY
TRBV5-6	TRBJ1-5	ASSVGQGSPQH
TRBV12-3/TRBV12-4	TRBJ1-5	ASSPQGPDQPQH
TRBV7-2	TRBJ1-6	ASSPRDTRNSPLH
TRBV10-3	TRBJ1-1	AISESLTGRTEAF
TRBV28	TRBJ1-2	ASLGKDYGYT
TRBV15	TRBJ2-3	ATSRVAEPGQY
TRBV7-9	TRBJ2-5	ASSFSGLRTQY
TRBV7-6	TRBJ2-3	ASSLTGQGFSGTQY
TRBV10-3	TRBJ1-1	AIRADREISTEAF
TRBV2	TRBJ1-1	ASTDRVTEAF
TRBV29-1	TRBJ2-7	SVAGGDSPREQY
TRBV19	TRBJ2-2	ASSRAYTGELF
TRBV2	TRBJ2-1	AKAGRGLYNEQF
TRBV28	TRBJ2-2	ANSRWGGGTGELF
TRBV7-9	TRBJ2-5	ASSEGLETQY
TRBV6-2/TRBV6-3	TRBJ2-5	ASSRTTGGETQY
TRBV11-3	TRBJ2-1	ASSLMGLANEQF
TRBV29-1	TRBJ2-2	SVGGGQGKPGELF
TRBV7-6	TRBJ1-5	ASSLVSGDQPQH
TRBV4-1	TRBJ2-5	ASSQVGIGETQY
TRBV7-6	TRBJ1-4	ASSHSWSTNEKLF
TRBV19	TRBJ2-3	ASSIETLTDTQY
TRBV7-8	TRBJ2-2	ASSEGPHTGELF
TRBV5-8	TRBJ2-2	ASNSTGELF
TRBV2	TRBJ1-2	ASSDEGQGHGYT
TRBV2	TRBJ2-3	ASSGTPRDSTDTQY
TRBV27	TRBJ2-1	ASSPIGGHSYNEQF
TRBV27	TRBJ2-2	ASRPGTAGELF
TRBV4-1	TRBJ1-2	ASSHQTGKGGYT
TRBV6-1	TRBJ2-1	ASSEADRGPGNEQF
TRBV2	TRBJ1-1	ASSVHRGPRNTEAF
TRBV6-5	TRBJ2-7	ASRLPGQSYEQY
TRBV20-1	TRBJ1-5	SARDPGGSTYSNQPQH
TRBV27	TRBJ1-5	ASSPEGIQPQH
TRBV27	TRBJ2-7	ASSRRIPSYEQY
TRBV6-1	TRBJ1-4	ASSEILAGENEKLF
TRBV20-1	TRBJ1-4	SSQGVGEKLF
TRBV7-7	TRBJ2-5	ASSLSGGYLETQY
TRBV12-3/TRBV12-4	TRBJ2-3	ASSLGLAGSTDTQY
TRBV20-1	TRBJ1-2	SASGRSNYGYT
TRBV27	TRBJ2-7	ASSFIRDRVSHEQY
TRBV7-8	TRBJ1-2	ASSLDARTTNYGYT